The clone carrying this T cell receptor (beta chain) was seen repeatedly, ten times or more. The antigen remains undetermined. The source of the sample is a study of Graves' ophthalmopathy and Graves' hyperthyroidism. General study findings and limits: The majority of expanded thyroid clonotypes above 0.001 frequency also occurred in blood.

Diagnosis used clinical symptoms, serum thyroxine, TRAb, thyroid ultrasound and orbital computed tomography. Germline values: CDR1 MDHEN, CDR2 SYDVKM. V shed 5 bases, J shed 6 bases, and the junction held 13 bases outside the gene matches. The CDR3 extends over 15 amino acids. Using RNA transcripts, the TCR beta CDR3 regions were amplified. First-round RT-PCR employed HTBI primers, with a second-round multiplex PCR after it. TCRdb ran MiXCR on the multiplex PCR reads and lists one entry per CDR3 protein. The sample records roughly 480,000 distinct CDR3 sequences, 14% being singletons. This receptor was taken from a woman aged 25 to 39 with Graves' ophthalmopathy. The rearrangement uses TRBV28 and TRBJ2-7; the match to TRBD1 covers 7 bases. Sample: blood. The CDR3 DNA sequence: TGTGCCAGCAGTCCTCAGGGACAGATTCCTACCGAGCAGTACTTC. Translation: CASSPQGQIPTEQYF.